A single sample is the source of the 17 T cell receptor beta chains below, sequenced in a study of PD-1 blockade in classical Hodgkin lymphoma. Relapses following autologous stem cell transplantation were seen in all patients, with brentuximab vedotin exposure varying. Assay used: immunoSEQ multiplex PCR; TCRdb lists only in-frame clones, some missing. The sample includes about 25,000 clones, 60% to 80% of them seen just once. The sample in question was peripheral blood mononuclear cells (PBMCs), obtained at baseline. The receptors derive from a human donor with classical Hodgkin lymphoma.

V is TRBV5-1 and J is TRBJ2-2, with 8 bases lining up with TRBD1. Germline CDR1 SGHRS, CDR2 YFSETQ. Trimming took 4 bases from V and 3 from J; bases not matched to a gene: 2. The CDR3 is made up of 14 amino acids. The CDR3 spells CASSLTGDTGELFF. CDR3 in DNA: TGCGCCAGCAGCCTGACAGGGGACACCGGGGAGCTGTTTTTT.

This CDR3 is CASSHPDRGAEAFF. For the CDR3, the DNA is TGCGCCAGCAGCCACCCCGATAGAGGTGCTGAAGCTTTCTTT. The chain carries TRBV4-3 and TRBJ1-1, with D unclear. The CDR3 has 14 residues. Germline V gene lookup returns CDR1 LGHNA and CDR2 YSLEER. V lost 3 bases to trimming and J lost 6 bases, with 14 bases between them.

This chain joins TRBV2 and TRBJ1-1, with TRBD1 identical over 7 bases. CDR3 size: 12 residues. Germline CDR1 reads SNHLY; CDR2 reads FYNNEI. J gave up 11 bases and V 3 bases, and 6 bases lay outside the gene matches. The CDR3 sequence: CASSERGLGAFF. The CDR3 coding sequence is TGTGCCAGCAGTGAGAGGGGGCTTGGGGCTTTCTTT.

The gene calls are TRBV6-6 and TRBJ1-2; D gene uncertain. V was trimmed by 5 bases and J by 2 bases, leaving 12 bases between them. The germline V gene encodes CDR1 MNHNY and CDR2 SVGAGI (reference sequence). The CDR3 runs 14 residues. The CDR3 sequence: CASSSFGSNYGYTF. In DNA, the CDR3 is TGTGCCAGCAGTAGCTTTGGATCCAACTATGGCTACACCTTC.

The J gene is TRBJ1-1, the V gene TRBV5-6, with D perhaps matching TRBD1 (5 bases). With 5 bases removed from V and 3 bases from J, the gap between germline ends came to 14 bases. This CDR3 has 14 residues. Germline V gives CDR1 SGHDT, CDR2 YYEEEE. CDR3 bases: TGTGCCAGCAGGGTACTTGGGGGGGACACTGAAGCTTTCTTT. This sequence encodes CASRVLGGDTEAFF.

This chain's CDR3 is CASTSVASSGNTIYF. Written as DNA, the CDR3 is TGTGCCAGTACATCAGTGGCATCCTCTGGAAACACCATATATTTT. The J gene is TRBJ1-3, the V gene TRBV19; D is ambiguous. This CDR3 has 15 amino acids. Germline loops: CDR1 LNHDA, CDR2 SQIVND (reference sequence). Trimming removed 7 bases from V and 0 bases from J, with 13 bases in between.

This chain links TRBV11-3 with TRBJ2-7; 8 positions agree with TRBD2. The CDR3 loop spans 14 amino acids. The J segment lost 5 bases and the V segment lost 8 bases, leaving 11 bases of the junction unmatched. From germline, CDR1 is SGHNT and CDR2 YENEEA. CDR3: CASAIGGAQNEQYF. The CDR3 DNA is TGTGCCAGCGCGATCGGGGGGGCGCAAAACGAGCAGTACTTC.

The genes are TRBV4-3 and TRBJ2-1, with D perhaps being TRBD1 or TRBD2 (5 bases each). The V end lost 1 base, the J end lost 15 bases, and 13 bases lay between the germline ends. Germline CDR1 and CDR2: LGHNA and YSLEER. CDR3 length equals 12 residues. The CDR3 loop is CASSQVGTSRFF. CDR3 nucleotides: TGCGCCAGCAGCCAAGTAGGGACCTCCCGGTTCTTC.

This chain links TRBV6-5 with TRBJ2-1; D may correspond to TRBD1 or TRBD2 (5 bases each). In germline, CDR1 is MNHEY, CDR2 SVGAGI. The CDR3 loop spans 11 amino acids. V was cut by 4 bases and J by 8 bases, with 6 bases left in between. The CDR3 DNA sequence: TGTGCCAGCAGTTCGGGGCATGAGCAGTTCTTC. This codes for CASSSGHEQFF.

This chain joins TRBV27 and TRBJ2-7, with D possibly matching TRBD1 (5 bases). The CDR3 extends over 14 amino acids. Germline V lookup: CDR1 MNHEY, CDR2 SMNVEV (reference sequence). The V end was cut by 5 bases, the J end by 2 bases, with 13 bases between. In DNA, the CDR3 is TGTGCCAGCAGTCCAGGGATGGCGACCTACGAGCAGTACTTC. It specifies CASSPGMATYEQYF.

This clone came up once. This chain links TRBV2 with TRBJ2-7, with D perhaps TRBD1 or TRBD2 (5 bases each). This CDR3 is built from 17 residues. The germline V gene encodes CDR1 SNHLY and CDR2 FYNNEI. Trimming took off 3 bases at V and 3 bases at J, with 21 bases between the two ends. DNA for the CDR3: TGTGCCAGCAGTGAGGGGGTAGAAGGTTGGGATGGCTACGAGCAGTACTTC. Its translation: CASSEGVEGWDGYEQYF.

The J gene is TRBJ1-2, the V gene TRBV19; D may be TRBD1 (6 bases). Trimming cost V 7 bases and J 0 bases, with 12 bases left between them. Germline V CDR1 and CDR2: LNHDA, SQIVND (reference sequence). The CDR3 extends over 14 amino acids. This chain's CDR3 is CASNTGRSNYGYTF. CDR3 bases: TGTGCCAGTAATACAGGGAGGTCTAACTATGGCTACACCTTC.

This clone was seen a handful of times. CDR3 DNA: TGTGCCTGGAGTCCCGGGAGGACTGAAGCTTTCTTT. Its translation: CAWSPGRTEAFF. The chain uses TRBV30 and TRBJ1-1; no firm D call. This CDR3 has 12 residues. The V and J ends lost 2 bases and 5 bases respectively, with 9 bases between them. Germline CDR1 GTSNPN, CDR2 SVGIG (reference sequence).

By share of the sample, this clone is medium-sized. CDR3 DNA sequence: TGTGCCACCTCCGGGGTCTCCTACGAGCAGTACTTC. Protein sequence: CATSGVSYEQYF. The V gene is TRBV7-9, the J gene TRBJ2-7, with a possible D match to TRBD2 (5 bases). CDR3 length: 12 residues. With 10 bases removed from V and 0 bases from J, the gap between germline ends came to 10 bases. From germline, CDR1 is SEHNR and CDR2 FQNEAQ (reference sequence).

This clone was observed a few times. The V gene is TRBV5-1, the J gene TRBJ2-1, with TRBD1 identical over 7 bases. The germline V gene has CDR1 SGHRS and CDR2 YFSETQ. The CDR3 covers 13 residues. The V gene end was trimmed by 10 bases and the J gene end by 9 bases; junction bases not matched to a gene: 13. The CDR3 loop is CALGPGGDGEQFF. DNA of the CDR3: TGCGCCCTGGGTCCAGGGGGTGACGGTGAGCAGTTCTTC. Based on the CDR3 plus reference TRBV5-1 and TRBJ2-1, the full variable domain is KAGVTQTPRYLIKTRGQQVTLSCSPISGHRSVSWYQQTPGQGLQFLFEYFSETQRNKGNFPGRFSGRQFSNSRSEMNVSTLELGDSALYLCALGPGGDGEQFFGPGTRLTVL.

This clone was observed a handful of times. The rearrangement joins TRBV10-3 to TRBJ2-7; D is possibly TRBD2 (5 bases). The V gene lost 3 bases and the J gene lost 6 bases, with 15 bases spanning the gap. Germline CDR1 and CDR2: ENHRY and SYGVKD. CDR3 length: 14 residues. CDR3 DNA: TGTGCCATCAGTGAATCCGGGGAGTCCGGCGAGCAGTACTTC. Encoded protein: CAISESGESGEQYF.

The J gene is TRBJ2-7, the V gene TRBV15; TRBD1 might be the D (7 bases). Germline assignment: CDR1 LNHNV and CDR2 YYDKDF (reference sequence). There are 14 residues in the CDR3. With 9 bases removed from V and 9 bases from J, the gap between germline ends came to 24 bases. CDR3 residues: CATRGRGDASGQYF. DNA of the CDR3: TGTGCCACGCGGGGCAGGGGGGATGCCTCGGGGCAGTACTTC. Filled out from reference TRBV15 and TRBJ2-7, the complete variable domain reads DAMVIQNPRYQVTQFGKPVTLSCSQTLNHNVMYWYQQKSSQAPKLLFHYYDKDFNNEADTPDNFQSRRPNTSFCFLDIRSPGLGDTAMYLCATRGRGDASGQYFGPGTRLTVT.